These 21 T cell receptor beta chains were sequenced from one sample in a study of identical twins. TCRdb called the 5' RACE reads again in MiXCR, with one record for every CDR3 protein. This table has roughly 1.6 million distinct CDR3 sequences, roughly 35% appearing once. Sequenced input: cord blood. Receptor source: a newborn girl in good health.

This clonotype was seen only a few times. The chain's CDR3 is CASSLMADEQFF. The CDR3 nucleotides are TGTGCCAGCAGCCTTATGGCGGATGAGCAGTTCTTC. This chain joins TRBV2 and TRBJ2-1, with D uncertain. V lost 6 bases and J 8 bases, leaving 11 bases between the germline ends. This CDR3 contains 12 residues. CDR1 and CDR2 (germline): SNHLY, FYNNEI. Drawing the rest from reference TRBV2 and TRBJ2-1, the complete variable domain is EPEVTQTPSHQVTQMGQEVILRCVPISNHLYFYWYRQILGQKVEFLVSFYNNEISEKSEIFDDQFSVERPDGSNFTLKIRSTKLEDSAMYFCASSLMADEQFFGPGTRLTVL.

The chain uses TRBV28 and TRBJ1-5; D is unresolved. Germline V gene lookup returns CDR1 MDHEN and CDR2 SYDVKM. This CDR3 comprises 16 residues. Trimming took 6 bases from V and 0 from J, leaving 15 bases between them. DNA for the CDR3: TGTGCCAGCAGCGCTCCCCCGGGAGTTAGCAATCAGCCCCAGCATTTT. This translates into CASSAPPGVSNQPQHF.

The chain combines TRBV25-1 with TRBJ2-1, with 7 bases fitting TRBD1. The germline gives CDR1 MGHDK, CDR2 SYGVNS. This CDR3 has 17 amino acids. Trimming at V came to 1 base and at J to 5 bases, leaving 11 bases not matched to a gene. The CDR3 sequence: CASSEWRRGGVHNEQFF. CDR3 coding DNA: TGTGCCAGCAGTGAATGGAGGAGAGGGGGCGTTCACAATGAGCAGTTCTTC.

There are a few counts of this clonotype. The rearrangement uses TRBV11-3 and TRBJ2-1; 14 bases are shared with TRBD2. With 5 bases clipped from V and 7 bases from J, the junction kept 10 bases outside the gene matches. The CDR3 runs 17 residues. Germline V lookup: CDR1 SGHNT, CDR2 YENEEA. The CDR3 reads CASSTRLAGGVGNEQFF. The CDR3 DNA is TGTGCCAGCAGCACCCGACTAGCGGGAGGGGTGGGTAATGAGCAGTTCTTC.

V and J are TRBV6-5 and TRBJ2-5; 7 nucleotides agree with TRBD2. The CDR3 spans 15 residues. Germline V gene lookup returns CDR1 MNHEY and CDR2 SVGAGI. The V and J ends lost 2 bases and 11 bases, in that order; junction bases with no gene match: 14. The CDR3 reads CASSYELTSSHEQYF. CDR3 DNA sequence: TGTGCCAGCAGTTACGAACTGACTAGCAGCCATGAGCAGTACTTC.

This clonotype was detected only a few times. The V call is TRBV20-1, the J call TRBJ2-4; TRBD2 matches 9 bases. The CDR3 is made up of 14 amino acids. The trim removed 4 bases at V and 13 bases at J, leaving 14 bases unmatched. Looked up from germline, CDR1 is DFQATT and CDR2 is SNEGSKA (reference sequence). The chain's CDR3 is CSATTGTSYNEQYF. DNA for the CDR3: TGCAGTGCTACCACCGGGACTAGCTACAATGAGCAGTACTTC.

This sequence joins TRBV6-6 and TRBJ2-5, with 7 bases identical to TRBD2. CDR3 length: 14 residues. V trimming: 5 bases; J trimming: 7 bases; junction bases outside the gene matches: 10. Germline-derived CDR1 and CDR2 are MNHNY and SVGAGI (reference sequence). The CDR3 coding sequence is TGTGCCAGCAGTAATTCGAGGAGGGAGGGGACCCAGTACTTC. Protein: CASSNSRREGTQYF.

The genes are TRBV5-1 and TRBJ1-2; D perhaps matches TRBD1 (6 bases). This CDR3 spans 16 amino acids. CDR1 and CDR2 from the germline V gene are SGHRS and YFSETQ. The V end lost 2 bases, the J end lost 1 base, and 15 bases lay between the germline ends. The CDR3 sequence: CASSFSALDSNYGYTF. CDR3 nucleotide sequence: TGCGCCAGCAGCTTCTCTGCACTGGACAGTAACTATGGCTACACCTTC.

This clonotype was seen a handful of times. CDR3 region: CASTMTGANTEAFF. In DNA, the CDR3 is TGTGCCAGCACTATGACAGGGGCGAACACTGAAGCTTTCTTT. V is TRBV6-6 and J is TRBJ1-1; 8 positions match TRBD1. Germline trimming cut 7 bases from V and 1 base from J; bases unmatched to any gene: 5. Germline CDR1 and CDR2: MNHNY and SVGAGI (reference sequence). This CDR3 is built from 14 residues.

A few counts support this clonotype. V gene TRBV6-5 combines with J gene TRBJ2-2; 7 bases line up with TRBD1. The CDR3 totals 14 residues. V dropped 4 bases and J dropped 3; count of bases not matched to a gene: 2. CDR1 is MNHEY and CDR2 is SVGAGI in the germline V gene. As DNA, the CDR3 is TGTGCCAGCAGTTCGGGACAGTACACCGGGGAGCTGTTTTTT. Translation: CASSSGQYTGELFF.

V and J are TRBV7-2 and TRBJ2-6; D remains unclear. Looked up from germline, CDR1 is SGHTA and CDR2 is FQGNSA. This CDR3 has 17 amino acids. Trimming took off 0 bases at V and 0 bases at J, with 9 bases between the two ends. Written as DNA, the CDR3 is TGTACCAGCAGCTTAGCCGGTCCCCACTCTGGGGCCAACGTCCTGACTTTC. It specifies CTSSLAGPHSGANVLTF. The full variable domain, completed using reference TRBV7-2 and TRBJ2-6, is GAGVSQSPSNKVTEKGKDVELRCDPISGHTALYWYRQSLGQGLEFLIYFQGNSAPDKSGLPSDRFSAERTGGSVSTLTIQRTQQEDSAVYLCTSSLAGPHSGANVLTFGAGSRLTVL.

This clonotype came up a few times. This sequence joins TRBV29-1 and TRBJ1-4; D uncertain. V was pared by 7 bases and J by 2 bases, with 14 bases between. The CDR3 is 14 amino acids. Per germline, CDR1 SQVTM and CDR2 ANQGSEA. For the CDR3, the DNA is TGCAGCGCTCGGCGGCTAGAGACTAATGAAAAACTGTTTTTT. It is translated as CSARRLETNEKLFF. The full variable domain, with the rest looked up from reference TRBV29-1 and TRBJ1-4, is SAVISQKPSRDICQRGTSLTIQCQVDSQVTMMFWYRQQPGQSLTLIATANQGSEATYESGFVIDKFPISRPNLTFSTLTVSNMSPEDSSIYLCSARRLETNEKLFFGSGTQLSVL.

V and J are TRBV14 and TRBJ2-3; 9 bases fit TRBD2. The V gene's germline CDR1 is SGHDN and CDR2 FVKESK. V lost 6 bases, J lost 1 base, and 8 bases stayed unmatched. The CDR3 loop spans 16 amino acids. For the CDR3, the DNA is TGTGCCAGCAGTAAGACGGGACTAGCCCGCACAGATACGCAGTATTTT. This gives the protein CASSKTGLARTDTQYF.

This clonotype was detected a few times. The rearrangement links TRBV7-9 to TRBJ2-7; 8 bases fit TRBD1. This CDR3 has 16 residues. Germline V gene sequence: CDR1 SEHNR, CDR2 FQNEAQ (reference sequence). Trimming cost V 4 bases and J 2 bases; bases outside gene matches: 10. For the CDR3, the DNA is TGTGCCAGCAGCTCAGTAGACAGGGGAGGACCCTACGAGCAGTACTTC. Protein sequence: CASSSVDRGGPYEQYF.

Many counts were recorded for this clonotype. The chain links TRBV20-1 to TRBJ2-5; D is perhaps TRBD1 (5 bases). The CDR3 totals 12 residues. Germline V gene lookup returns CDR1 DFQATT and CDR2 SNEGSKA (reference sequence). V lost 0 bases, J lost 4 bases, and 6 bases lay in between. In nucleotides, the CDR3 is TGCAGTGCTAGAGAAGGGGCAGAGACCCAGTACTTC. Encoded protein: CSAREGAETQYF.

This clonotype was observed a few times. The chain is built from TRBV27 and TRBJ2-7; D unresolved. The V gene lost 6 bases and the J gene lost 7 bases, with 16 bases spanning the gap. Germline CDR1 MNHEY, CDR2 SMNVEV (reference sequence). The CDR3 contains 13 residues. The CDR3 DNA is TGTGCCAGCAGCTCGACTCACTACAATGAGCAGTACTTC. Its translation: CASSSTHYNEQYF.

The V and J genes are TRBV18 and TRBJ1-4; D unresolved. V was pared by 2 bases and J by 7 bases, with 8 bases between. This CDR3 comprises 13 residues. Per the germline V gene, CDR1 is KGHSH and CDR2 is LQKENI. CDR3 in DNA: TGTGCCAGCTCACCAGGGATAGGTGAAAAACTGTTTTTT. This translates into CASSPGIGEKLFF.

This chain joins TRBV11-2 and TRBJ1-2; 8 positions agree with TRBD1. CDR1 is SGHAT, CDR2 FQNNGV, per germline. The V gene end was trimmed by 4 bases and the J gene end by 7 bases; junction bases not matched to a gene: 11. The CDR3 runs to 15 residues. The CDR3 region is CASSSLRGRDGGYTF. In DNA form, the CDR3 reads TGTGCCAGCAGCTCCCTCAGGGGGCGTGATGGTGGCTACACCTTC.

Remarks on this clonotype: Germline is not matched at one junction end, which may reflect a read error. CDR3 in DNA: TGTGCCAGCATTGCAGGGGGAAGGACTGAAACTTTCTTT. Its protein is CASIAGGRTETFF. The rearrangement links TRBV6-6 to TRBJ1-1, with 7 bases matching TRBD1. The CDR3 loop spans 13 amino acids. Looked up from germline, CDR1 is MNHNY and CDR2 is SVGAGI (reference sequence).

The J gene is TRBJ1-2, the V gene TRBV12-3 or TRBV12-4, with D perhaps matching TRBD1 (6 bases). The CDR3 totals 13 residues. V shed 5 bases and J shed 6 bases, with 13 bases lying between them. The CDR3 DNA sequence: TGTGCCAGCAGTCCAAGGGGGTGGGATGGCTACACCTTC. Its protein product is CASSPRGWDGYTF.

This clonotype was detected only a few times. The chain employs TRBV7-9 and TRBJ2-7; 12 bases fit TRBD2. The CDR3 runs 15 residues. V gave up 5 bases and J gave up 2 bases; unmatched junction bases: 4. Germline V gives CDR1 SEHNR, CDR2 FQNEAQ (reference sequence). This chain's CDR3 is CASSMTSGGPYEQYF. DNA for the CDR3: TGTGCCAGCAGCATGACTAGCGGGGGCCCCTACGAGCAGTACTTC.